These 27 T cell receptor beta chains share one sample of origin, sequenced in a study of beta chain features in type 1 diabetes. What was sequenced were expressed TCRB transcripts, since all of the isolated RNA had been reverse transcribed. Here immunoSEQ multiplex PCR was the method, and the copy in TCRdb shows in-frame clones only, minus some. The sample records about 150,000 clones, under 60% being singletons. The sequenced sample consisted of Tregs from blood. The receptors were gathered from a man younger than 30 in good health.

The V gene is TRBV7-2, the J gene TRBJ2-3; D is ambiguous. CDR3 length equals 13 residues. V lost 7 bases and J lost 6, with 14 bases in between. Germline values: CDR1 SGHTA, CDR2 FQGNSA. The CDR3 region has the DNA TGTGCCAGCACCCTAGATCCATGGGATACGCAGTATTTT. The encoded protein is CASTLDPWDTQYF.

This chain connects TRBV27 to TRBJ2-1, with TRBD2 identical over 7 bases. The CDR3 is made up of 14 amino acids. Germline CDR1 is MNHEY and CDR2 is SMNVEV (reference sequence). After removal of 10 bases from V and 0 bases from J, the junction contained 6 bases not matched to a gene. CDR3 in amino acids: CATRWDYSYNEQFF. Here the CDR3 DNA reads TGTGCCACCAGGTGGGACTACTCCTACAATGAGCAGTTCTTC.

This clone was seen more than once but under ten times. V usage is TRBV27 and J usage is TRBJ1-5; the D is unclear. The CDR3 is 13 amino acids. Germline V gives CDR1 MNHEY, CDR2 SMNVEV (reference sequence). V gave up 3 bases and J gave up 6 bases, with 9 bases separating them. Here the CDR3 reads CASSLGRTQPQHF. CDR3 DNA sequence: TGTGCCAGCAGTTTGGGGAGGACTCAGCCCCAGCATTTT.

This clone was seen a handful of times. The chain recombines TRBV5-6 with TRBJ2-3; 8 nucleotides align to TRBD2. Trimming took 5 bases from V and 1 from J; bases not matched to a gene: 3. The CDR3 runs 14 residues. Germline-derived CDR1 and CDR2 are SGHDT and YYEEEE. CDR3 in DNA: TGTGCCAGCAGGGGTAGCGGGGGCACAGATACGCAGTATTTT. It translates to CASRGSGGTDTQYF.

The chain has TRBV5-4 and TRBJ1-1; 9 bases are shared with TRBD1. Germline V gene lookup returns CDR1 SGHNT and CDR2 YYREEE (reference sequence). Trimming cost V 5 bases and J 3 bases; bases outside gene matches: 8. The CDR3 sequence is 15 residues long. The chain's CDR3 is CASSLGQGIYTEAFF. The CDR3, as DNA: TGTGCCAGCAGTTTAGGACAGGGGATTTACACTGAAGCTTTCTTT.

This chain uses TRBV5-4 with TRBJ1-2, with 8 bases aligning to TRBD1. CDR3 length: 13 residues. Germline values: CDR1 SGHNT, CDR2 YYREEE (reference sequence). The V and J ends lost 3 bases and 8 bases, in that order; junction bases with no gene match: 6. This CDR3 reads CASSYQGARGYTF. CDR3 DNA: TGTGCCAGCAGCTATCAGGGGGCGCGGGGCTACACCTTC.

The CDR3 region has the DNA TGTGCCAGCAGCCTTAGCGGGGGGGCCTACAATGAGCAGTTCTTC. As protein: CASSLSGGAYNEQFF. This chain connects TRBV7-2 to TRBJ2-1; 11 nucleotides match TRBD2. Germline trimming cut 5 bases from V and 2 bases from J; bases unmatched to any gene: 2. The CDR3 has 15 residues. Germline V gene data show CDR1 as SGHTA and CDR2 as FQGNSA.

The chain is built from TRBV7-2 and TRBJ2-7, with 10 bases lining up with TRBD2. The CDR3 has 16 amino acids. The V gene end was trimmed by 5 bases and the J gene end by 5 bases; junction bases not matched to a gene: 12. Germline-derived CDR1 and CDR2 are SGHTA and FQGNSA. CDR3 nucleotide sequence: TGTGCCAGCAGCCCGAACATTTGGCTAGCGGGAGACGAGCAGTACTTC. Translated: CASSPNIWLAGDEQYF.

This clone was seen a few times. The chain joins TRBV7-9 to TRBJ2-3; TRBD1 aligns across 9 bases. Germline V gene lookup returns CDR1 SEHNR and CDR2 FQNEAQ (reference sequence). There are 16 residues in the CDR3. With 6 bases clipped from V and 2 bases from J, the junction kept 9 bases outside the gene matches. The CDR3 sequence is CASSRGQGPSTDTQYF. The CDR3, as DNA: TGTGCCAGCAGTCGAGGACAGGGGCCCTCCACAGATACGCAGTATTTT. Looking up the rest from reference TRBV7-9 and TRBJ2-3 gives the full variable domain: DTGVSQNPRHKITKRGQNVTFRCDPISEHNRLYWYRQTLGQGPEFLTYFQNEAQLEKSRLLSDRFSAERPKGSFSTLEIQRTEQGDSAMYLCASSRGQGPSTDTQYFGPGTRLTVL.

The chain's CDR3 is CASSLGGQAFGIQREAFF. CDR3 in DNA: TGTGCCAGCAGTTTAGGGGGACAGGCTTTTGGGATCCAGCGTGAAGCTTTCTTT. J is TRBJ1-1 and V is TRBV28; 8 bases map to TRBD1. From germline, CDR1 is MDHEN and CDR2 SYDVKM. The CDR3 has 18 residues. The junction had 18 bases not matched to a gene; V was cut back by 2 bases and J by 7 bases.

The chain joins TRBV10-2 to TRBJ1-2; D possibly corresponds to TRBD1 (6 bases). The CDR3 is 12 residues long. Deletions cut 3 bases from V and 8 bases from J, with 10 bases between. Germline-derived CDR1 and CDR2 are WSHSY and SAAADI. The CDR3 region is CASSDRGWGYTF. The DNA for the CDR3 is TGCGCCAGCAGTGACAGGGGCTGGGGCTACACCTTC.

The chain links TRBV6-5 to TRBJ1-4, with D possibly matching TRBD1 (6 bases). This CDR3 has 15 amino acids. Trimming stripped 5 bases from V and 8 bases from J, with 18 bases between. Per germline, CDR1 MNHEY and CDR2 SVGAGI. The CDR3 region is CASSGITGLGEKLFF. The CDR3 nucleotides read TGTGCCAGCAGTGGGATTACAGGGCTGGGGGAAAAACTGTTTTTT.

This clone has more than one count but fewer than ten. This sequence joins TRBV10-3 and TRBJ2-5, with D perhaps TRBD1 (6 bases). The better agreement between TRBJ2-7 and the DNA end casts doubt on the J call. This CDR3 contains 13 residues. Per germline, CDR1 ENHRY and CDR2 SYGVKD. CDR3 nucleotides: TGTGCCATCAGTGAGTCGGACAGCTACGAGCAGTACTTC. Its translation: CAISESDSYEQYF.

This clone was seen more than once but under ten times. The rearrangement joins TRBV25-1 to TRBJ1-3; 10 bases align to TRBD1. In germline, CDR1 is MGHDK, CDR2 SYGVNS. The CDR3 is 18 residues long. The V and J ends lost 4 bases and 3 bases, in that order; junction bases with no gene match: 12. Here the CDR3 DNA reads TGTGCCAGCAGTGCCCTCCTCGGTGACAGGGGGCATGGAAACACCATATATTTT. Amino acids: CASSALLGDRGHGNTIYF.

This clone appeared a few times. The chain has TRBV7-2 and TRBJ1-4; 7 nucleotides align to TRBD1. This CDR3 spans 17 amino acids. The junction had 11 bases not matched to a gene; V was cut back by 0 bases and J by 7 bases. Germline-derived CDR1 and CDR2 are SGHTA and FQGNSA. This CDR3 reads CASSLALGQARREKLFF. The CDR3 DNA follows: TGTGCCAGCAGCTTAGCCCTTGGACAGGCACGGCGTGAAAAACTGTTTTTT.

This clone was found a few times. The rearrangement uses TRBV6-1 and TRBJ2-7; 9 bases are shared with TRBD1. The germline V gene has CDR1 MNHNS and CDR2 SASEGT. V trimming: 5 bases; J trimming: 5 bases; junction bases outside the gene matches: 7. This CDR3 is built from 14 residues. In DNA, the CDR3 is TGTGCCAGCAGTCAAGACAGGGGGTCGAACGAGCAGTACTTC. This encodes CASSQDRGSNEQYF.

The V gene is TRBV5-1, the J gene TRBJ1-1, with TRBD1 identical over 8 bases. The CDR3 loop spans 16 amino acids. The ends lost 0 bases at V and 4 bases at J; junction bases unmatched: 8. Per the germline V gene, CDR1 is SGHRS and CDR2 is YFSETQ. The CDR3 is CASSLAVTGAGTEAFF. The CDR3 nucleotides read TGCGCCAGCAGCTTGGCGGTGACAGGGGCCGGCACTGAAGCTTTCTTT.

The J gene is TRBJ2-3, the V gene TRBV7-2; no firm D call. Trimming removed 2 bases from V and 6 bases from J, with 9 bases in between. Germline loops: CDR1 SGHTA, CDR2 FQGNSA. CDR3 length: 13 amino acids. The CDR3 sequence: CASSLPFTDTQYF. The CDR3 DNA reads as TGTGCCAGCAGCTTACCGTTTACTGATACGCAGTATTTT.

The rearrangement joins TRBV7-2 to TRBJ2-7; 7 bases are a match to TRBD1. The CDR3 spans 15 residues. V gave up 5 bases and J gave up 0 bases; unmatched junction bases: 7. The germline V gene has CDR1 SGHTA and CDR2 FQGNSA. The CDR3: CASSVSGQSSYEQYF. The CDR3 nucleotides read TGTGCCAGCAGCGTATCGGGACAGAGCTCCTACGAGCAGTACTTC.

The gene calls are TRBV30 and TRBJ2-1, with TRBD1 matching over 10 bases. Germline V gene sequence: CDR1 GTSNPN, CDR2 SVGIG (reference sequence). This CDR3 is built from 12 residues. The junction had 3 bases not matched to a gene; V was cut back by 5 bases and J by 8 bases. The CDR3 bases are TGTGCCTGGGCCGGACAGGGGGATGAGCAGTTCTTC. Amino acids: CAWAGQGDEQFF.

The CDR3 loop reads CATSSRWGTSGYEQYF. The CDR3 DNA reads as TGTGCCACCAGCAGCCGCTGGGGGACTAGCGGATACGAGCAGTACTTC. The chain carries TRBV15 and TRBJ2-7; TRBD2 matches 11 bases. Trimming removed 3 bases from V and 4 bases from J; junction bases left unmatched: 8. The germline V gene encodes CDR1 LNHNV and CDR2 YYDKDF (reference sequence). The CDR3 has 16 residues.

The rearrangement uses TRBV6-1 and TRBJ2-7; 9 bases map to TRBD1. Trimming removed 6 bases from V and 3 bases from J; junction bases left unmatched: 6. In germline, CDR1 is MNHNS, CDR2 SASEGT. This CDR3 has 14 residues. DNA of the CDR3: TGTGCCAGCAGCGGGCGGGACAGGGTCTACGAGCAGTACTTC. Its protein product is CASSGRDRVYEQYF.

This clone has a count of ten or more. J is TRBJ2-6 and V is TRBV18, with D maybe TRBD2 (5 bases). This CDR3 region has 18 residues. The V end was cut by 4 bases, the J end by 0 bases, with 16 bases between. CDR1 and CDR2 from the germline V gene are KGHSH and LQKENI. The CDR3 region is CASSRSVLGSSGANVLTF. DNA of the CDR3: TGTGCCAGCTCACGCTCAGTACTGGGGAGCTCTGGGGCCAACGTCCTGACTTTC.

The rearrangement links TRBV7-8 to TRBJ2-4; 8 bases align to TRBD2. Germline V CDR1 and CDR2: SGHVS, FQNEAQ. The CDR3 loop spans 16 amino acids. The junction had 11 bases not matched to a gene; V was cut back by 3 bases and J by 7 bases. The CDR3: CASSFTQAGAWNIQYF. The DNA for the CDR3 is TGTGCCAGCAGCTTCACCCAAGCGGGAGCATGGAACATTCAGTACTTC.

This clone ranks as medium-sized (0.01 to 0.1%). The chain joins TRBV7-9 to TRBJ1-1; 7 bases are shared with TRBD1. CDR3 size: 13 residues. Trimming took 11 bases from V and 0 from J; bases not matched to a gene: 6. Germline values: CDR1 SEHNR, CDR2 FQNEAQ (reference sequence). CDR3 in amino acids: CAARQGMNTEAFF. The CDR3 DNA reads as TGTGCCGCTAGACAGGGAATGAACACTGAAGCTTTCTTT.

This clone was detected a few times. V gene TRBV19 combines with J gene TRBJ2-5, with D possibly TRBD2 on 5 matching bases. Between the trimmed V and J ends, which lost 3 bases and 1 base, there was a span of 12 bases. CDR3 size: 15 residues. CDR1 and CDR2 (germline): LNHDA, SQIVND (reference sequence). The CDR3 nucleotides read TGTGCCAGTAGTATTCTCACGGGGAGCCAAGAGACCCAGTACTTC. This translates into CASSILTGSQETQYF.

CDR3 nucleotides: TGTGCCAGCAGCTTAGGACTAGCGGGGGGGCTCGAGCAGTACTTC. As protein: CASSLGLAGGLEQYF. This sequence joins TRBV5-8 and TRBJ2-7, with 15 bases identical to TRBD2. This CDR3 has 15 amino acids. The V gene end was trimmed by 2 bases and the J gene end by 6 bases; junction bases not matched to a gene: 3. Germline-derived CDR1 and CDR2 are SGHTS and YDEGEE.